These 15 T cell receptor beta chains were sequenced from one sample in a study of Tregs in tolerant kidney transplant recipients. Only in-frame clones appear in the TCRdb table, and some are missing; sequencing was by immunoSEQ multiplex PCR. The sample shows fewer than 45,000 clones, roughly 95% of them seen only once. Their antigen targets remain unknown. What was sequenced was Tregs from blood cultured with allogeneic cells. The receptors shown here come from a human donor in good health.

The chain links TRBV7-9 to TRBJ2-2; weak D call: TRBD2 (5 bases). This CDR3 spans 13 amino acids. The V end lost 8 bases, the J end lost 4 bases, and 11 bases lay between the germline ends. Germline CDR1 SEHNR, CDR2 FQNEAQ (reference sequence). In DNA, the CDR3 is TGTGCCAGCGTCCTAGCTGGCACCGGGGAGCTGTTTTTT. It yields the protein CASVLAGTGELFF.

This chain connects TRBV7-2 to TRBJ2-3; D tentatively fits TRBD1 or TRBD2 (6 bases each). The germline V and J ends were trimmed by 5 bases and 4 bases, with 10 bases remaining between them. The germline CDR1 and CDR2 sequences are SGHTA and FQGNSA. The CDR3 has 13 amino acids. CDR3 amino acids: CASSLRGADTQYF. The CDR3 region has the DNA TGTGCCAGCAGCCTAAGGGGGGCAGATACGCAGTATTTT.

The chain recombines TRBV29-1 with TRBJ2-1, with D tentatively TRBD1 (5 bases). CDR3 length: 12 residues. V was pared by 4 bases and J by 7 bases, with 11 bases between. Per the germline V gene, CDR1 is SQVTM and CDR2 is ANQGSEA. CDR3 sequence reads: CSVATVRNEQFF. The CDR3 region has the DNA TGCAGCGTTGCGACAGTCAGGAATGAGCAGTTCTTC.

The chain employs TRBV4-1 and TRBJ2-7; 8 bases are a match to TRBD1. The length of the CDR3 is 15 residues. Trimming cost V 7 bases and J 3 bases; bases outside gene matches: 11. Germline-derived CDR1 and CDR2 are MGHRA and YSYEKL. The CDR3 nucleotides are TGCGCCAGCACTCTTGACCCCGGGACAGGCTACGAGCAGTACTTC. This gives the protein CASTLDPGTGYEQYF.

The chain joins TRBV7-2 to TRBJ1-4; D remains unclear. The CDR3 has 16 residues. Trimming removed 1 base at V and 3 bases at J, with 12 bases between. Germline CDR1 is SGHTA and CDR2 is FQGNSA. CDR3 DNA: TGTGCCAGCAGCTTAGGGATTCGGGGTTCTAATGAAAAACTGTTTTTT. Protein: CASSLGIRGSNEKLFF.

A single count supports this clone. The chain recombines TRBV20-1 with TRBJ2-7; D perhaps matches TRBD2 (5 bases). The CDR3 has 10 residues. The germline V gene has CDR1 DFQATT and CDR2 SNEGSKA (reference sequence). V gave up 6 bases and J gave up 5 bases, with 8 bases separating them. The DNA for the CDR3 is TGCAGTGCAGGAGGAAACGAGCAGTACTTC. It translates to CSAGGNEQYF.

This clone occurred once. CDR3 coding DNA: TGTGCCAGCAGCCTTCTGACAGGGACTCTCTACAATGAGCAGTTCTTC. Its protein is CASSLLTGTLYNEQFF. This chain joins TRBV7-6 and TRBJ2-1; the D gene is possibly TRBD1 (7 bases). Germline CDR1 reads SGHVS; CDR2 reads FNYEAQ. V lost 5 bases, J lost 3 bases, and 17 bases lay in between. The length of the CDR3 is 16 residues.

The chain is built from TRBV18 and TRBJ2-7; the D gene is possibly TRBD1 (5 bases). This CDR3 is built from 14 residues. Germline CDR1 and CDR2: KGHSH and LQKENI. V lost 2 bases and J lost 1, with 9 bases in between. CDR3 sequence: CASSPVTDSYEQYF. CDR3 bases: TGTGCCAGCTCACCAGTGACAGATTCCTACGAGCAGTACTTC. Variable domain in full (rest from reference TRBV18 and TRBJ2-7): NAGVMQNPRHLVRRRGQEARLRCSPMKGHSHVYWYRQLPEEGLKFMVYLQKENIIDESGMPKERFSAEFPKEGPSILRIQQVVRGDSAAYFCASSPVTDSYEQYFGPGTRLTVT.

The CDR3 sequence: CASSRLAGQETQYF. As DNA, the CDR3 is TGCGCCAGCAGTCGACTAGCGGGGCAAGAGACCCAGTACTTC. V gene TRBV4-1 combines with J gene TRBJ2-5, with 11 bases matching TRBD2. CDR1 and CDR2 (germline): MGHRA, YSYEKL. The V gene end was trimmed by 6 bases and the J gene end by 2 bases; junction bases not matched to a gene: 2. The length of the CDR3 is 14 residues.

This chain links TRBV5-4 with TRBJ1-2; no clear D gene. Trimming removed 4 bases from V and 6 bases from J, with 10 bases in between. The CDR3 consists of 12 residues. Germline CDR1 SGHNT, CDR2 YYREEE (reference sequence). CDR3 in DNA: TGTGCCAGCAGCCTCCTATCTAATGGCTACACCTTC. Translated: CASSLLSNGYTF.

The rearrangement links TRBV6-1 to TRBJ1-4, with unresolved D. V lost 3 bases and J lost 2, with 13 bases in between. CDR3 length equals 16 residues. The germline CDR1 and CDR2 sequences are MNHNS and SASEGT. CDR3 sequence (DNA): TGTGCCAGCAGTGATTCAGGTTTTTGGACTAATGAAAAACTGTTTTTT. This gives the protein CASSDSGFWTNEKLFF.

The V and J genes are TRBV15 and TRBJ2-3, with 12 bases lining up with TRBD2. This CDR3 region has 18 residues. Germline CDR1 and CDR2: LNHNV and YYDKDF (reference sequence). V trimming: 1 base; J trimming: 5 bases; junction bases outside the gene matches: 10. The CDR3 sequence: CATSRVGLAGGPRDTQYF. CDR3 DNA sequence: TGTGCCACCAGCAGAGTGGGTCTAGCGGGAGGGCCTAGAGATACGCAGTATTTT.

This clone has just a few counts. The chain recombines TRBV11-2 with TRBJ1-1; no clear D gene. CDR1 and CDR2 from the germline V gene are SGHAT and FQNNGV. The CDR3 is 18 amino acids. Trimming took off 1 base at V and 1 base at J, with 19 bases between the two ends. CDR3 in DNA: TGTGCCAGCAGCTTAGCAGACACTAGCCTCTGGGGGAACACTGAAGCTTTCTTT. Translating it yields CASSLADTSLWGNTEAFF. Combining the CDR3 with reference TRBV11-2 and TRBJ1-1 gives the whole variable domain EAGVAQSPRYKIIEKRQSVAFWCNPISGHATLYWYQQILGQGPKLLIQFQNNGVVDDSQLPKDRFSAERLKGVDSTLKIQPAKLEDSAVYLCASSLADTSLWGNTEAFFGQGTRLTVV.

The CDR3 spells CSGGSTDTQYF. The DNA of the CDR3 is TGCAGCGGAGGGAGCACAGATACGCAGTATTTT. The chain carries TRBV29-1 and TRBJ2-3; possibly TRBD2 for D (5 bases). Germline-derived CDR1 and CDR2 are SQVTM and ANQGSEA. The V end was cut by 7 bases, the J end by 0 bases, with 5 bases between. This CDR3 comprises 11 residues.

V is TRBV11-1 and J is TRBJ2-3; D not certain. V lost 3 bases and J lost 5, with 9 bases in between. This CDR3 contains 13 residues. Germline lookup yields CDR1 SGHAT and CDR2 FQDESV (reference sequence). The DNA for the CDR3 is TGTGCCAGCAGCTTTTCCCTAAGAGATACGCAGTATTTT. Residues: CASSFSLRDTQYF.